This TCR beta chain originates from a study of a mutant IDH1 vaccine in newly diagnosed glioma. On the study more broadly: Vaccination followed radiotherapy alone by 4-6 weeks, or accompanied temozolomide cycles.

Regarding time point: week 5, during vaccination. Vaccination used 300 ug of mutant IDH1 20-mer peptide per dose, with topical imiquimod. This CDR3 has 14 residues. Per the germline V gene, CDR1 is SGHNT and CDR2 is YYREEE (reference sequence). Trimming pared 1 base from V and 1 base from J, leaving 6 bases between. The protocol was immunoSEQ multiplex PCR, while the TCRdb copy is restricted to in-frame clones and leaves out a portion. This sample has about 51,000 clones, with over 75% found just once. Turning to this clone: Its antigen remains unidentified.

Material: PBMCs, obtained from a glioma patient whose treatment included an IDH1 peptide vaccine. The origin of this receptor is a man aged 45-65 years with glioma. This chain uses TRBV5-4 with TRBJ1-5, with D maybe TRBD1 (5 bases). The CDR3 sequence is CASSLKGSNQPQHF. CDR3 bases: TGTGCCAGCAGCTTGAAGGGGAGCAATCAGCCCCAGCATTTT.